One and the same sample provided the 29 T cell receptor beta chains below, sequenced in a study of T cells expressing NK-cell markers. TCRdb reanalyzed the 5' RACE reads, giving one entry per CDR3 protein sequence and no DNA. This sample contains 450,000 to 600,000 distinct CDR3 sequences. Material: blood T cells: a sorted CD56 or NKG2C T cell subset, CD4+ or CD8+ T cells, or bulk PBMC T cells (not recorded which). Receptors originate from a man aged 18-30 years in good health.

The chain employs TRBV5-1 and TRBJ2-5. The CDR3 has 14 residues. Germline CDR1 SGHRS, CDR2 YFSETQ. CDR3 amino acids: CASSWGTVQETQYF.

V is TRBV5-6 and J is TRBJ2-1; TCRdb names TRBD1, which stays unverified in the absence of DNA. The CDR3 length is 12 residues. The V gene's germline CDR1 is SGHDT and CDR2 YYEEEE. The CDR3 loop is CASSSPDGEQFF.

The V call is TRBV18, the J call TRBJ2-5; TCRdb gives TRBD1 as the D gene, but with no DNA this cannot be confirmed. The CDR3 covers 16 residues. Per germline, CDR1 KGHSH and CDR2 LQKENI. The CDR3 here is CASSPPNPGASETQYF.

CDR3: CASNVRNNEQFF. The V gene is TRBV19, the J gene TRBJ2-1. In germline, CDR1 is LNHDA, CDR2 SQIVND (reference sequence). The CDR3 loop spans 12 amino acids.

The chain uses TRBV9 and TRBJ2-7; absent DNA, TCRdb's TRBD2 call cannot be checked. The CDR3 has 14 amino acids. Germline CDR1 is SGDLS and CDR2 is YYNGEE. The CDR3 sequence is CASSESGVMGEQYF. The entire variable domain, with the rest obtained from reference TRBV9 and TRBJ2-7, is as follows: DSGVTQTPKHLITATGQRVTLRCSPRSGDLSVYWYQQSLDQGLQFLIQYYNGEERAKGNILERFSAQQFPDLHSELNLSSLELGDSALYFCASSESGVMGEQYFGPGTRLTVT.

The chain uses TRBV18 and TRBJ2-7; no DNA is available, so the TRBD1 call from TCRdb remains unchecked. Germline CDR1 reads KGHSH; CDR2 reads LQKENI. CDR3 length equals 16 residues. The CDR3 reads CASSPVGTGSSYEQYF.

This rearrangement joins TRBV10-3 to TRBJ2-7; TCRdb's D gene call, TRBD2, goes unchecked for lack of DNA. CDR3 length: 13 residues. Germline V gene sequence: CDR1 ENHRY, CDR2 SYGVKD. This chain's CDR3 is CAISGPAEYEQYF.

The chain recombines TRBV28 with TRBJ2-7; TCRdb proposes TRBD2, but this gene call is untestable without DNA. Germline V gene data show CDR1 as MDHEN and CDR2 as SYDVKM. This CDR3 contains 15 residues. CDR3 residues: CASTDPRGTVYEQYF.

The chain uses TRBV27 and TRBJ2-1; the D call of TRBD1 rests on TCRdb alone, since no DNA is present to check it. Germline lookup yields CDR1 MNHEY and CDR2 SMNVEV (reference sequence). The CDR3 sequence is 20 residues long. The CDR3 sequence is CASPTNPRDRGFLGYNEQFF.

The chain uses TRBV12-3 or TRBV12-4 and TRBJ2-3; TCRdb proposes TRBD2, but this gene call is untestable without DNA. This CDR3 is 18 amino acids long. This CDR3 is CASSLWAAAETFTDTQYF.

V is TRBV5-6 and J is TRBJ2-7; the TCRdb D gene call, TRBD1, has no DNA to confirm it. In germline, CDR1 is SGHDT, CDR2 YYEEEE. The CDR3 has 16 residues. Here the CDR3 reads CASSLGPTGVIHEQYF. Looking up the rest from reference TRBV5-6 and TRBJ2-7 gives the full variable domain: DAGVTQSPTHLIKTRGQQVTLRCSPKSGHDTVSWYQQALGQGPQFIFQYYEEEERQRGNFPDRFSGHQFPNYSSELNVNALLLGDSALYLCASSLGPTGVIHEQYFGPGTRLTVT.

The CDR3 is CASSSGETALQGYTF. The V gene is TRBV5-1, the J gene TRBJ1-2. Germline V lookup: CDR1 SGHRS, CDR2 YFSETQ. The CDR3 contains 15 residues.

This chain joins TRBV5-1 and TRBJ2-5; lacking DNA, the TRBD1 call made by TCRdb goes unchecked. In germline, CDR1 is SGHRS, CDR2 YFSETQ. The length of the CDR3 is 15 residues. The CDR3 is CASSLKGPYQETQYF.

This CDR3 reads CSAPPPRTGSPYNEQFF. The chain recombines TRBV20-1 with TRBJ2-1; TCRdb selects TRBD1, and the lack of DNA leaves this call unchecked. The CDR3 runs to 17 residues. The germline V gene encodes CDR1 DFQATT and CDR2 SNEGSKA (reference sequence).

The CDR3 here is CASSLDPGEGYNEQFF. The rearrangement joins TRBV7-2 to TRBJ2-1; the D gene TCRdb calls, TRBD1, cannot be checked with no DNA. The CDR3 has 16 residues. Per germline, CDR1 SGHTA and CDR2 FQGNSA.

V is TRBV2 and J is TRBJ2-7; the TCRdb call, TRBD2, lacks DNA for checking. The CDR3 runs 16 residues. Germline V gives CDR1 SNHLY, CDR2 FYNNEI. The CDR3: CASSEARGGALLEQYF. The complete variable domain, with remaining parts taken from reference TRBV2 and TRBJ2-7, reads EPEVTQTPSHQVTQMGQEVILRCVPISNHLYFYWYRQILGQKVEFLVSFYNNEISEKSEIFDDQFSVERPDGSNFTLKIRSTKLEDSAMYFCASSEARGGALLEQYFGPGTRLTVT.

CDR3 residues: CSATPGRDGDTDTQYF. V and J are TRBV20-1 and TRBJ2-3; checking the TCRdb D call of TRBD1 is not possible without DNA. Germline CDR1 DFQATT, CDR2 SNEGSKA (reference sequence). The length of the CDR3 is 16 residues.

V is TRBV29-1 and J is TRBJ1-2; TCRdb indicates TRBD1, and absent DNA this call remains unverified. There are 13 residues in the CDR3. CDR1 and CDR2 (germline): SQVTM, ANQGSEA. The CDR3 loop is CSDRTGLNYGYTF.

CDR3 region: CASSPPLLAGAGELFF. The rearrangement joins TRBV5-1 to TRBJ2-2; TCRdb designates TRBD2, a call that cannot be tested without DNA. CDR1 and CDR2 from the germline V gene are SGHRS and YFSETQ. The CDR3 runs 16 residues.

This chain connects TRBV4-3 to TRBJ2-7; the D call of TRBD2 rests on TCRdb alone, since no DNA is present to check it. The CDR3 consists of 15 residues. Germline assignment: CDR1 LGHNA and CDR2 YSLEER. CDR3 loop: CASSQDDGRGYEQYF.

The CDR3 spells CASSPGHVIQYF. The chain has TRBV12-3 or TRBV12-4 and TRBJ2-4; TCRdb proposes TRBD1, but this gene call is untestable without DNA. The CDR3 extends over 12 amino acids.

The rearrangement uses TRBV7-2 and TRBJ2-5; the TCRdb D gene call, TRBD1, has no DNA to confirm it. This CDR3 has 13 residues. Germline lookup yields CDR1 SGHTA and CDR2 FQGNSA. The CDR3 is CASSFIDRETQYF.

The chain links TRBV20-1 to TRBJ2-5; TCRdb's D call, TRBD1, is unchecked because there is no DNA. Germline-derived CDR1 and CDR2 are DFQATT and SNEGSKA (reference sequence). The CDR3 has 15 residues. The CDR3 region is CSAEVGSTGQETQYF.

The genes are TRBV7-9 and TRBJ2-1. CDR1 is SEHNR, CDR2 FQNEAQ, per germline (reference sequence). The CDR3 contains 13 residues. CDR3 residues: CAGSRSSYNEQFF. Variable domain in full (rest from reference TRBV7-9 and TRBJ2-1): DTGVSQNPRHKITKRGQNVTFRCDPISEHNRLYWYRQTLGQGPEFLTYFQNEAQLEKSRLLSDRFSAERPKGSFSTLEIQRTEQGDSAMYLCAGSRSSYNEQFFGPGTRLTVL.

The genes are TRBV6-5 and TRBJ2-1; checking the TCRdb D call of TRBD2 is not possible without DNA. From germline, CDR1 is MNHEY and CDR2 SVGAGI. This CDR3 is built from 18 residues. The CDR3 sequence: CASSTSGSMVGSYNEQFF.

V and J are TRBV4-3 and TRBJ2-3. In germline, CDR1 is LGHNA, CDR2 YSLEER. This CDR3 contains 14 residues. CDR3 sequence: CASSPGVSTDTQYF.

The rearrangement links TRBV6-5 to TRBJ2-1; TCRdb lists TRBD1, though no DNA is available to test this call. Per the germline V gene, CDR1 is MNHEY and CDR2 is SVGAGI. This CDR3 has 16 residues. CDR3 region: CASSYAVFEGENEQFF.

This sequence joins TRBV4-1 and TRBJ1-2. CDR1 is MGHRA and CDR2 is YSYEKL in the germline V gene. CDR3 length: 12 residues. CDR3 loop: CASSQDLYGYTF.

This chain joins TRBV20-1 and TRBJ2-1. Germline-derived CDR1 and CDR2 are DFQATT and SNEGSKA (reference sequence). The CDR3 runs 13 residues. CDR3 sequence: CSARASADNEQFF.